These 30 T cell receptor beta chains were sequenced from one sample in a study of EBV T-cell therapy then PD-1 blockade in nasopharyngeal carcinoma. Assay used: immunoSEQ multiplex PCR; TCRdb lists only in-frame clones, some missing. The sample holds over 20,000 clones, around four fifths seen once. Their cognate antigens are unknown. Described time point: 266 days after commencement of treatment, after nivolumab therapy. Described treatment: AdE1-LMPpoly-expanded autologous EBV-specific T-cell therapy followed by anti-PD-1 nivolumab. The sequenced sample was CD8+ T cells from blood, obtained around day 260 from a patient whose treatment included autologous EBV-specific T cells and nivolumab. Receptor source: a man aged 40-55 years with nasopharyngeal carcinoma.

V usage is TRBV10-3 and J usage is TRBJ2-5; the match to TRBD1 covers 8 bases. V shed 0 bases and J 10 bases; nucleotides not matched to a gene: 7. CDR3 size: 14 residues. Germline CDR1 ENHRY, CDR2 SYGVKD. The CDR3 coding sequence is TGTGCCATCAGTGAGTCCAGGACAGGGAAGATCCAGTACTTC. Encoded protein: CAISESRTGKIQYF.

V usage is TRBV12-3 or TRBV12-4 and J usage is TRBJ2-1; D not resolved. V was cut by 1 base and J by 9 bases, with 7 bases left in between. The CDR3 is 12 residues long. The CDR3 loop is CASSLEGLEQFF. The CDR3 bases are TGTGCCAGCAGTTTAGAAGGGCTTGAGCAGTTCTTC.

The chain recombines TRBV6-5 with TRBJ2-1; D ambiguous. The CDR3 loop spans 13 amino acids. The germline CDR1 and CDR2 sequences are MNHEY and SVGAGI. Trimming removed 6 bases from V and 2 bases from J, with 8 bases in between. In nucleotides, the CDR3 is TGTGCCAGCAGCTCTCAACCCTACAATGAGCAGTTCTTC. It codes for CASSSQPYNEQFF.

V and J are TRBV19 and TRBJ2-7; no definite D call. The CDR3 totals 11 residues. Germline CDR1 is LNHDA and CDR2 is SQIVND (reference sequence). Trimming took off 4 bases at V and 6 bases at J, with 7 bases between the two ends. The CDR3: CASSSGLEQYF. CDR3 sequence (DNA): TGTGCCAGTAGTAGTGGTCTCGAGCAGTACTTC.

The gene calls are TRBV28 and TRBJ1-6; D is unresolved. Between the trimmed V and J ends, which lost 3 bases and 6 bases, there was a span of 6 bases. Germline V CDR1 and CDR2: MDHEN, SYDVKM. CDR3 length: 13 amino acids. The CDR3 DNA follows: TGTGCCAGCAGTTTTGCCCCTAATTCACCCCTCCACTTT. Translation: CASSFAPNSPLHF.

This clone has only a few counts. This chain links TRBV29-1 with TRBJ2-7; D gene ambiguous. CDR1 SQVTM and CDR2 ANQGSEA come from the germline V gene. Trimming shortened V by 6 bases and J by 4 bases, and 16 bases separated the two germline ends. CDR3 length equals 13 residues. CDR3 nucleotides: TGCAGCGTCGGAAGGGAAGAGCCATACGAGCAGTACTTC. This gives the protein CSVGREEPYEQYF.

This clone was counted between two and nine times. The chain uses TRBV4-1 and TRBJ1-5; a possible D gene is TRBD1 (6 bases). The germline V gene encodes CDR1 MGHRA and CDR2 YSYEKL. V was pared by 0 bases and J by 9 bases, with 18 bases between. The CDR3 consists of 16 residues. The CDR3, as DNA: TGCGCCAGCAGCCAAGATCGACGGGACATGCTCGCGCCCCAGCATTTT. It specifies CASSQDRRDMLAPQHF.

The V gene is TRBV6-5, the J gene TRBJ1-5; D uncertain. Trimming took 0 bases from V and 2 from J, leaving 8 bases between them. The CDR3 runs 15 residues. Per germline, CDR1 MNHEY and CDR2 SVGAGI. The DNA for the CDR3 is TGTGCCAGCAGTTACTCGAATGGGGGCAATCAGCCCCAGCATTTT. It translates to CASSYSNGGNQPQHF.

The V and J genes are TRBV7-8 and TRBJ2-2; no firm D call. Germline V gene data show CDR1 as SGHVS and CDR2 as FQNEAQ. The V end lost 0 bases, the J end lost 1 base, and 9 bases lay between the germline ends. CDR3 size: 16 residues. The CDR3 protein is CASSLALAGNTGELFF. The CDR3 coding sequence is TGTGCCAGCAGCTTAGCGCTCGCAGGGAACACCGGGGAGCTGTTTTTT.

This clone was seen repeatedly, ten times or more. The chain links TRBV27 to TRBJ1-5; 9 bases are a match to TRBD1. CDR1 and CDR2 (germline): MNHEY, SMNVEV (reference sequence). This CDR3 has 20 residues. After removal of 3 bases from V and 0 bases from J, the junction contained 15 bases not matched to a gene. The CDR3 sequence is CASSFRDRRTGECSNQPQHF. In DNA form, the CDR3 reads TGTGCCAGCAGTTTCCGAGACCGGAGGACAGGGGAATGTAGCAATCAGCCCCAGCATTTT.

This chain joins TRBV7-2 and TRBJ2-7, with 7 positions matching TRBD1. Germline CDR1 is SGHTA and CDR2 is FQGNSA. Germline trimming cut 0 bases from V and 2 bases from J; bases unmatched to any gene: 4. The CDR3 is 15 residues long. CDR3 DNA sequence: TGTGCCAGCAGCTTAGCCGGGACAGCGACCTACGAGCAGTACTTC. This gives the protein CASSLAGTATYEQYF. Full variable domain (missing parts from reference TRBV7-2 and TRBJ2-7): GAGVSQSPSNKVTEKGKDVELRCDPISGHTALYWYRQSLGQGLEFLIYFQGNSAPDKSGLPSDRFSAERTGGSVSTLTIQRTQQEDSAVYLCASSLAGTATYEQYFGPGTRLTVT.

This clone showed up just once. J is TRBJ1-1 and V is TRBV6-2 or TRBV6-3; D not resolved. The CDR3 has 16 residues. CDR1 and CDR2 (germline): MNHEY, SVGEGT. The V end lost 6 bases, the J end lost 11 bases, and 28 bases lay between the germline ends. CDR3 in amino acids: CASSRDWTGKGRRAFF. The CDR3 DNA reads as TGTGCCAGCAGCCGAGACTGGACGGGCAAGGGAAGGAGGGCTTTCTTT.

The chain uses TRBV7-9 and TRBJ1-6; tentatively, D is TRBD1 (5 bases). The CDR3 sequence is 13 residues long. Per germline, CDR1 SEHNR and CDR2 FQNEAQ (reference sequence). V was clipped by 2 bases and J by 9 bases, with 8 bases between them. As DNA, the CDR3 is TGTGCCAGCAGCTTAAGCGACAGTTCACCCCTCCACTTT. It codes for CASSLSDSSPLHF.

J is TRBJ1-4 and V is TRBV12-3 or TRBV12-4; D not resolved. V dropped 5 bases and J dropped 8 bases, with 9 bases sitting between them. The CDR3 contains 12 residues. The CDR3 sequence: CASSLPDEKLFF. The DNA of the CDR3 is TGTGCCAGCAGTCTACCTGACGAAAAACTGTTTTTT.

The rearrangement joins TRBV6-5 to TRBJ1-2, with a tentative D call TRBD1 (5 bases). The CDR3 has 12 amino acids. Germline CDR1 and CDR2: MNHEY and SVGAGI. V dropped 7 bases and J dropped 6 bases, with 12 bases sitting between them. The chain's CDR3 is CASTRGLDGYTF. CDR3 bases: TGTGCCAGCACTAGGGGATTAGATGGCTACACCTTC.

The chain couples TRBV5-1 to TRBJ2-1, with 8 nucleotides matching TRBD1. The CDR3 loop spans 17 amino acids. The V gene end was trimmed by 3 bases and the J gene end by 0 bases; junction bases not matched to a gene: 8. In germline, CDR1 is SGHRS, CDR2 YFSETQ. The CDR3 coding sequence is TGCGCCAGCAGCTGGGAACTGACAGGGGTCTCCTACAATGAGCAGTTCTTC. Its translation is CASSWELTGVSYNEQFF.

For the CDR3, the DNA is TGTGCCAGCAGTTTAGGCTACGAGCAGTACTTC. It specifies CASSLGYEQYF. This chain links TRBV27 with TRBJ2-7, with no clear D. The germline V gene has CDR1 MNHEY and CDR2 SMNVEV (reference sequence). The V end was cut by 2 bases, the J end by 3 bases, with 2 bases between. The CDR3 has 11 amino acids.

The gene calls are TRBV29-1 and TRBJ2-6; D may be TRBD1 (5 bases). V shed 6 bases and J shed 0 bases, with 12 bases lying between them. Per germline, CDR1 SQVTM and CDR2 ANQGSEA. This CDR3 is 15 amino acids long. The CDR3 sequence: CSVLVTDSGANVLTF. CDR3 nucleotide sequence: TGCAGCGTCCTGGTGACAGACTCTGGGGCCAACGTCCTGACTTTC.

The rearrangement joins TRBV5-6 to TRBJ2-5, with D possibly being TRBD1 (5 bases). The germline V and J ends were trimmed by 0 bases and 10 bases, with 10 bases remaining between them. The CDR3 consists of 12 residues. CDR1 SGHDT and CDR2 YYEEEE come from the germline V gene. CDR3 DNA: TGTGCCAGCAGCTTGGTCCCCAGGGACCAGTACTTC. It specifies CASSLVPRDQYF.

The CDR3 DNA reads as TGTGCCAGCAGCGTAGGGGGGGCTAGGGAGGAGACCCAGTACTTC. Its protein is CASSVGGAREETQYF. This rearrangement joins TRBV9 to TRBJ2-5; tentatively, D is TRBD1 or TRBD2 (6 bases each). The V and J ends lost 0 bases and 5 bases respectively, with 14 bases between them. CDR3 length: 15 residues. Germline V gene sequence: CDR1 SGDLS, CDR2 YYNGEE.

V is TRBV7-8 and J is TRBJ2-7; D could derive from TRBD1 or TRBD2 (5 bases each). The V end was cut by 1 base, the J end by 5 bases, with 9 bases between. The V gene's germline CDR1 is SGHVS and CDR2 FQNEAQ. The CDR3 is 13 amino acids. This CDR3 is CASSLGRDHEQYF. CDR3 nucleotides: TGTGCCAGCAGCTTAGGTCGGGACCACGAGCAGTACTTC.

CDR3 nucleotide sequence: TGTGCCACCAGTGATTTGGGACAGTCTAAAACTAATGAAAAACTGTTTTTT. Encoded protein: CATSDLGQSKTNEKLFF. The chain uses TRBV24-1 and TRBJ1-4, with D perhaps TRBD1 (6 bases). Per germline, CDR1 KGHDR and CDR2 SFDVKD. This CDR3 is 17 amino acids long. The V gene lost 0 bases and the J gene lost 1 base, with 11 bases spanning the gap.

The chain employs TRBV19 and TRBJ1-6; TRBD1 agrees at 7 bases. The CDR3 runs 15 residues. The ends lost 5 bases at V and 6 bases at J; junction bases unmatched: 7. From germline, CDR1 is LNHDA and CDR2 SQIVND (reference sequence). CDR3 DNA: TGTGCCAGTAGTGTCTGGACAGGAGCTAATTCACCCCTCCACTTT. It is translated as CASSVWTGANSPLHF.

This chain uses TRBV7-9 with TRBJ1-2, with D hard to call. The germline gives CDR1 SEHNR, CDR2 FQNEAQ (reference sequence). The length of the CDR3 is 12 residues. With 3 bases removed from V and 3 bases from J, the gap between germline ends came to 5 bases. The CDR3 sequence: CASSFGDYGYTF. The CDR3 coding sequence is TGTGCCAGCAGCTTTGGGGACTATGGCTACACCTTC.

V gene TRBV27 combines with J gene TRBJ2-3; D is possibly TRBD1 (6 bases). Germline CDR1 MNHEY, CDR2 SMNVEV (reference sequence). CDR3 length equals 15 residues. Deletions cut 2 bases from V and 6 bases from J, with 15 bases between. CDR3: CASSLAAGAFDTQYF. The CDR3 DNA is TGTGCCAGCAGTTTAGCGGCAGGGGCTTTCGATACGCAGTATTTT.

The table lists this clone with a count of one. The V call is TRBV27, the J call TRBJ1-2; D is unresolved. The CDR3 consists of 14 residues. CDR1 MNHEY and CDR2 SMNVEV come from the germline V gene (reference sequence). V was pared by 0 bases and J by 4 bases, with 9 bases between. As DNA, the CDR3 is TGTGCCAGCAGTTTATCCGGCAGGTTCTATGGCTACACCTTC. It translates to CASSLSGRFYGYTF.

This chain uses TRBV7-6 with TRBJ1-1; D unclear. This CDR3 has 15 amino acids. V was pared by 1 base and J by 4 bases, with 13 bases between. Germline V gene sequence: CDR1 SGHVS, CDR2 FNYEAQ. CDR3 region: CASSLDIGSATEAFF. In nucleotides, the CDR3 is TGTGCCAGCAGCTTAGATATAGGGTCGGCCACTGAAGCTTTCTTT.

The genes are TRBV4-3 and TRBJ1-2; tentatively, D is TRBD1 (5 bases). The germline V gene has CDR1 LGHNA and CDR2 YSLEER. Between the trimmed V and J ends, which lost 4 bases and 4 bases, there was a span of 13 bases. The CDR3 is 14 residues long. Here the CDR3 reads CASSRRGPTYGYTF. In DNA, the CDR3 is TGCGCCAGCAGCCGCCGGGGCCCCACCTATGGCTACACCTTC.

The gene calls are TRBV6-1 and TRBJ1-1; D is uncertain. This CDR3 is 13 amino acids long. Per the germline V gene, CDR1 is MNHNS and CDR2 is SASEGT. Deletions cut 0 bases from V and 4 bases from J, with 6 bases between. The CDR3 loop reads CASSEAETTEAFF. CDR3 bases: TGTGCCAGCAGTGAAGCGGAAACCACTGAAGCTTTCTTT.

V usage is TRBV4-1 and J usage is TRBJ1-1, with TRBD1 as a possible D gene (5 bases). V shed 1 base and J shed 4 bases, with 13 bases lying between them. In germline, CDR1 is MGHRA, CDR2 YSYEKL. The CDR3 consists of 15 residues. The CDR3 loop reads CASSQGWQGATEAFF. The CDR3 nucleotides read TGCGCCAGCAGCCAAGGCTGGCAGGGTGCCACTGAAGCTTTCTTT.